This T cell receptor beta chain was found in a study of T cell repertoires in cytomegalovirus infection. Study as a whole: Matching HLA type and CMV infection were both indicated by public TCR beta signatures.

Whole-study findings and limits: HLA-C-restricted CMV clonotypes gave the most frequent clonotype in two of eight donors. The cumulative frequency of public TCR beta families distinguished individuals who carried CMV together with the relevant HLA.

TCRdb reprocessed the reads with MiXCR, giving one entry per CDR3 protein. Among a few hundred thousand distinct CDR3 sequences listed, about 26% were seen once. V shed 6 bases, J shed 5 bases, and the junction held 17 bases outside the gene matches. This CDR3 is built from 18 residues. In this sample, this clonotype turned up a few times. Antigen: not known. The chain uses TRBV12-3 or TRBV12-4 and TRBJ2-3; the match to TRBD2 covers 10 bases. The receptor comes from a human donor in good health (CMV status not recorded). Some clones in this sample may be carry-over from other donors' samples. Material for sequencing was PBMCs. As DNA, the CDR3 is TGTGCCAGCAGGCAAAGCCCTAGCGGGAGTGTATTTCGAGATACGCAGTATTTT. Its protein product is CASRQSPSGSVFRDTQYF.